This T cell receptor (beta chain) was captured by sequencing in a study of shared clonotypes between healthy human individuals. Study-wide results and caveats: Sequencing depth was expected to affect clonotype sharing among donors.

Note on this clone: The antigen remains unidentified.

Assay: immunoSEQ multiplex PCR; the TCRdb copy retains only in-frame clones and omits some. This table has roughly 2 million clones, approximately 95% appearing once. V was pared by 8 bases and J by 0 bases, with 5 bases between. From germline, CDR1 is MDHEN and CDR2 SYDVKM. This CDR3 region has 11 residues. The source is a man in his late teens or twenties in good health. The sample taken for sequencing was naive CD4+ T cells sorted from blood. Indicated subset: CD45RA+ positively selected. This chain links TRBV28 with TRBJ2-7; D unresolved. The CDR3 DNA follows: TGTGCCAGCGCCAGCTCCTACGAGCAGTACTTC. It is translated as CASASSYEQYF.